The clone carrying this T cell receptor beta chain has more than one count but fewer than ten. Its specificity is unknown. The CDR3 loop spans 12 amino acids. Trimming cost V 4 bases and J 5 bases, with 9 bases left between them. The germline V gene has CDR1 SGHDT and CDR2 YYEEEE. This sample stems from a study of beta chain features in type 1 diabetes. Study results and caveats: Type 1 diabetes patients showed a moderate but significant shortening of TCRB CDR3s in all four CD4+ subsets. TCRB repertoires of naive, central memory and Treg cells appeared more similar among patients than among healthy donors. In cDNA sequencing, cells with high TCR expression could be over-represented.

Via the markers CD45RO/CCR7/CD25/CD127/CD95/CD27, stem cell-like memory, regulatory, central memory and naive CD4+ cells were sorted. The isolated RNA, all of it, was reverse transcribed, so expressed TCRB transcripts were what got sequenced. Produced via immunoSEQ multiplex PCR; TCRdb's table is partial and in-frame only. The sample carries some 410,000 clones, around 14% recorded once. The sequenced sample was naive CD4+ T cells from blood. This clonotype originated in a man aged 30-40 years in good health. This chain links TRBV5-6 with TRBJ2-5, with D unclear. The CDR3 DNA is TGTGCCAGCAGCCAGAATATCGAGACCCAGTACTTC. Its protein is CASSQNIETQYF.